The 17 T cell receptor beta chains in this list originate from one sample, sequenced in a study of metastatic and nonmetastatic thyroid tumors. Using MiXCR, TCRdb re-called clones from the PCR reads. The data contain about 92,000 clones, under 15% of them seen just once; the ten biggest clones take up around 3.3%. No treatment had been given to any patient before thyroid surgery. Material: blood. The receptor source for this set is a female donor with papillary thyroid cancer or a benign thyroid nodule (not recorded which). Some clones in this sample may be carry-over from other donors' samples.

J is TRBJ1-2 and V is TRBV30; D might be TRBD1 (5 bases). The CDR3 has 14 residues. Trimming took off 1 base at V and 8 bases at J, with 17 bases between the two ends. The germline gives CDR1 GTSNPN, CDR2 SVGIG (reference sequence). CDR3 in amino acids: CAWSGPGRVKGYTF. The DNA for the CDR3 is TGTGCCTGGAGTGGCCCAGGGAGAGTGAAAGGCTACACCTTC. Based on the CDR3 plus reference TRBV30 and TRBJ1-2, the full variable domain is SQTIHQWPATLVQPVGSPLSLECTVEGTSNPNLYWYRQAAGRGLQLLFYSVGIGQISSEVPQNLSASRPQDRQFILSSKKLLLSDSGFYLCAWSGPGRVKGYTFGSGTRLTVV.

This clone has at least ten counts. The chain employs TRBV30 and TRBJ2-6, with D possibly being TRBD1 (6 bases). Between the trimmed V and J ends, which lost 4 bases and 0 bases, there was a span of 16 bases. The CDR3 spans 17 residues. CDR1 GTSNPN and CDR2 SVGIG come from the germline V gene (reference sequence). The CDR3 coding sequence is TGTGCCTGGAACAGACAGGCCTTGCGCTCTGGGGCCAACGTCCTGACTTTC. This gives the protein CAWNRQALRSGANVLTF.

In its sample, this clone was seen a few times. The rearrangement links TRBV4-1 to TRBJ2-3; 11 nucleotides line up with TRBD2. CDR3 length equals 19 residues. Per the germline V gene, CDR1 is MGHRA and CDR2 is YSYEKL. Unmatched junction bases numbered 8, after V lost 0 bases and J lost 0 bases. The CDR3, as DNA: TGCGCCAGCAGCCAAGATCGCGGGACTAGCGGTTCTAGCACAGATACGCAGTATTTT. It codes for CASSQDRGTSGSSTDTQYF.

There are a few counts of this clone. Other DNA sequences within the sample encode an identical CDR3. The chain recombines TRBV4-1 with TRBJ1-4; tentatively, D is TRBD1 (5 bases). The germline V gene has CDR1 MGHRA and CDR2 YSYEKL. The V end was cut by 1 base, the J end by 0 bases, with 9 bases between. The CDR3 totals 16 residues. CDR3 region: CASSQAGTATNEKLFF. The CDR3, as DNA: TGCGCCAGCAGCCAAGCCGGGACGGCAACTAATGAAAAACTGTTTTTT.

In its sample, this clone was seen many times. The V call is TRBV27, the J call TRBJ2-7; 9 nucleotides align to TRBD2. The CDR3 has 17 residues. Germline-derived CDR1 and CDR2 are MNHEY and SMNVEV (reference sequence). V lost 4 bases and J lost 2; bases outside the gene matches: 12. As DNA, the CDR3 is TGTGCCAGCAGTTCCCCCAGCGGGGGGACTAATACCTACGAGCAGTACTTC. It translates to CASSSPSGGTNTYEQYF.

This clone has a count of ten or more. The rearrangement uses TRBV10-1 and TRBJ2-7; D is ambiguous. Germline V gene data show CDR1 as WNHNN and CDR2 as SYGVQD (reference sequence). V was trimmed by 5 bases and J by 0 bases, leaving 17 bases between them. The CDR3 totals 16 residues. The CDR3 DNA reads as TGCGCCAGCAGTAGCAAGGAACCCTTTCCCTCCTACGAGCAGTACTTC. Translating gives CASSSKEPFPSYEQYF.

This clone was recorded a few times. This clone may be a read error of a much larger clone one base away. Additional DNA sequences in this sample encode the identical CDR3. J is TRBJ1-1 and V is TRBV29-1, with TRBD1 identical over 7 bases. CDR3 length: 13 residues. CDR1 and CDR2 from the germline V gene are SQVTM and ANQGSEA. CDR3 nucleotides: TGCAGTGTTGAAGGCCGGGACAGCTCTGAAGCTTTCTTT. Translated: CSVEGRDSSEAFF.

Worth noting for this clone: A much bigger clone sits one base away, suggesting this may be a read error. V usage is TRBV18 and J usage is TRBJ2-5; D gene unclear. The CDR3 consists of 14 residues. Germline V gene lookup returns CDR1 KGHSH and CDR2 LQKENI. The DNA for the CDR3 is TGTGCCAGCTCACCCACTTCCGACCCGGAGACCCATTACTTC. Translated: CASSPTSDPETHYF.

This clone was counted only a few times. The chain carries TRBV2 and TRBJ2-7; the match to TRBD2 covers 8 bases. Per germline, CDR1 SNHLY and CDR2 FYNNEI. The CDR3 has 14 residues. After removal of 7 bases from V and 6 bases from J, the junction contained 11 bases not matched to a gene. For the CDR3, the DNA is TGTGCCAGCATCCAGGCGGGGGGTATCGTCGAGCAGTACTTC. Residues: CASIQAGGIVEQYF.

This clone was picked up a small number of times. V is TRBV29-1 and J is TRBJ2-1; tentatively, D is TRBD2 (5 bases). The CDR3 runs to 16 residues. Between the trimmed V and J ends, which lost 0 bases and 0 bases, there was a span of 12 bases. The germline V gene encodes CDR1 SQVTM and CDR2 ANQGSEA. The CDR3 coding sequence is TGCAGCGTTGAAGATCCCGAGCGGAGCTCCTACAATGAGCAGTTCTTC. This gives the protein CSVEDPERSSYNEQFF.

This chain uses TRBV12-3 or TRBV12-4 with TRBJ2-3, with 9 bases identical to TRBD2. V dropped 6 bases and J dropped 2; count of bases not matched to a gene: 15. The CDR3 has 18 amino acids. In nucleotides, the CDR3 is TGTGCCAGCAGCTTAATGCGACTAGCGGAAGCCACCACAGATACGCAGTATTTT. Its translation: CASSLMRLAEATTDTQYF.

This clone occurred a few times. The V and J genes are TRBV6-1 and TRBJ2-7; 14 nucleotides match TRBD2. V lost 8 bases, J lost 6 bases, and 6 bases stayed unmatched. Germline lookup yields CDR1 MNHNS and CDR2 SASEGT. The CDR3 extends over 14 amino acids. The CDR3 nucleotides read TGTGCCAGCGGGACCGGGACTAGCGGGAGCGAGCAGTACTTC. This gives the protein CASGTGTSGSEQYF.

This clone has just a few counts. A single base separates this from a much larger clone, so it may be a read error. The gene calls are TRBV6-2 or TRBV6-3 and TRBJ2-3; TRBD2 is a possible D gene (5 bases). CDR3 length: 13 residues. Germline V lookup: CDR1 MNHEY, CDR2 SVGEGT. The V end lost 7 bases, the J end lost 6 bases, and 14 bases lay between the germline ends. CDR3 in amino acids: CASTTSSRDTQYF. For the CDR3, the DNA is TGTGCCAGCACCACCTCTAGCCGTGATACGCAGTATTTT.

This clone was detected many times. J is TRBJ1-1 and V is TRBV7-2; TRBD1 is a possible D gene (5 bases). V was pared by 0 bases and J by 10 bases, with 21 bases between. The CDR3 extends over 16 amino acids. CDR1 and CDR2 (germline): SGHTA, FQGNSA. The CDR3 bases are TGTGCCAGCAGCTTAGCACCCACCGTCTGGGGCGGTGGAGCTTTCTTT. Translated: CASSLAPTVWGGGAFF.

V gene TRBV11-2 combines with J gene TRBJ2-7; 9 positions agree with TRBD2. Germline V gives CDR1 SGHAT, CDR2 FQNNGV. V dropped 6 bases and J dropped 3; count of bases not matched to a gene: 15. The CDR3 totals 17 residues. The CDR3 loop reads CASRLRGSSGAGYEQYF. The DNA of the CDR3 is TGTGCCAGCAGATTACGAGGATCTAGCGGGGCGGGCTACGAGCAGTACTTC.

This clone was recorded many times. The V and J genes are TRBV19 and TRBJ1-2; D not resolved. CDR1 is LNHDA, CDR2 SQIVND, per germline (reference sequence). CDR3 length: 13 amino acids. Trimming left V 7 bases short and J 7 bases short, with 16 bases between. CDR3 in amino acids: CASMRDEGSGYTF. The CDR3 DNA reads as TGTGCCAGTATGCGGGATGAGGGCTCTGGCTACACCTTC.

The J gene is TRBJ1-1, the V gene TRBV6-1; D gene uncertain. V was cut by 4 bases and J by 6 bases, with 9 bases left in between. The CDR3 is 12 residues long. The germline gives CDR1 MNHNS, CDR2 SASEGT. In DNA, the CDR3 is TGTGCCAGCAGTGTGGTAGAGGCTGAAGCTTTCTTT. It is translated as CASSVVEAEAFF.